The entry that follows covers one T cell receptor (beta chain) sequence. The repertoire was sequenced with immunoSEQ multiplex PCR; TCRdb's copy has only in-frame clones and lacks some. Of roughly 200,000 clones listed, 86% are singletons. This specimen comes from a study of blood T cell repertoires in COVID-19. CDR1 is LNHDA and CDR2 is SQIVND in the germline V gene (reference sequence). This CDR3 region has 17 residues. With 3 bases clipped from V and 3 bases from J, the junction kept 12 bases outside the gene matches. Material: peripheral blood. The V gene is TRBV19, the J gene TRBJ2-3, with TRBD1 matching over 7 bases. The sequence was obtained from a woman between 45 and 65 years old with COVID-19, enrolled during active disease. CDR3 sequence: CASSIGQGVPLTDTQYF. CDR3 nucleotide sequence: TGTGCCAGTAGTATTGGGCAGGGGGTTCCTCTGACAGATACGCAGTATTTT.